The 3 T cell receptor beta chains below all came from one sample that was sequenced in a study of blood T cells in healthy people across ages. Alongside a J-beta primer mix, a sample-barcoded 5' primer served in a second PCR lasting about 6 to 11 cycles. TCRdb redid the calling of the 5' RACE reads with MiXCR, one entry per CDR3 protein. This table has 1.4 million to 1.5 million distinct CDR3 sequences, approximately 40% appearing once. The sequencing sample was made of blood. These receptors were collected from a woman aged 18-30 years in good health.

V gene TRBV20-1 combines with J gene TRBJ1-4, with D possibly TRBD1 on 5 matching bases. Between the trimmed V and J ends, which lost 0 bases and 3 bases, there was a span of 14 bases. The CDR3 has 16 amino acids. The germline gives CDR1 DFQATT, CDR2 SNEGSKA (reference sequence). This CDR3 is CSARDPRGSSNEKLFF. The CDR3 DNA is TGCAGTGCTAGAGATCCGCGGGGCTCGTCTAATGAAAAACTGTTTTTT.

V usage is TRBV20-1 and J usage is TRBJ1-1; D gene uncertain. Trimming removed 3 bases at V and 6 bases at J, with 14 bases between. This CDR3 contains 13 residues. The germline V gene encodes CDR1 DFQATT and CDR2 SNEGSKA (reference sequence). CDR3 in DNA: TGCAGTGCTAGGTTCGCGGTGCTGGCTGAAGCTTTCTTT. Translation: CSARFAVLAEAFF.

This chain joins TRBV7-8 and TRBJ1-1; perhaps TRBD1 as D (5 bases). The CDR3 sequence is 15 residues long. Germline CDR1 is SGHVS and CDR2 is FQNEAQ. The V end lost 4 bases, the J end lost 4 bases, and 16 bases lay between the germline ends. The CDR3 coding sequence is TGTGCCAGCAGCTCGGGTCTTGTTGGGGGCACTGAAGCTTTCTTT. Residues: CASSSGLVGGTEAFF.